These T cell receptor beta chains were read from a single sample in a study of response to subunit inactivated influenza vaccine. TCRdb redid the calling of the RT-PCR reads with MiXCR, one entry per CDR3 protein. Of 530,000 or so distinct CDR3 sequences listed, 10% to 15% are singletons. Sequencing used PBMCs from blood, obtained on the day of vaccination. These receptors originate from a man aged 45-65 years who received an inactivated influenza vaccine. CDR3s include the opening cysteine and the closing phenylalanine or tryptophan. The D gene is left open where the match is weak. Size is omitted from some rows. Given values are once, few, many or a class for expanded clones.

TRBJ1-1,NA,TRBV13,NA,CASSLGASVGSTEAFF,TGTGCCAGCAGCTTAGGTGCCTCCGTAGGAAGCACTGAAGCTTTCTTT
TRBJ1-1,NA,TRBV28,NA,CASSTLRDLGGEAFF,TGTGCCAGCAGTACCCTCCGGGACCTTGGCGGTGAAGCTTTCTTT
TRBJ2-3,TRBD1,TRBV5-5,NA,CASSQPQGGTDTQYF,TGTGCCAGCAGCCAACCACAGGGGGGCACAGATACGCAGTATTTT
TRBJ1-1,NA,TRBV5-1,NA,CASSLGVRGIIGAFF,TGCGCCAGCAGCTTGGGTGTTCGGGGGATTATTGGAGCTTTCTTT
TRBJ2-2,NA,TRBV7-2,NA,CASSIRGTRELFF,TGTGCCAGCAGCATTAGGGGCACGCGGGAGCTGTTTTTT
TRBJ2-5,NA,TRBV5-1,NA,CASSLALTSMRETQYF,TGCGCCAGCAGCTTGGCCCTGACTAGTATGAGGGAGACCCAGTACTTC
TRBJ2-3,TRBD2,TRBV5-1,NA,CASSLAGLAGVGGTDTQYF,TGCGCCAGCAGCTTGGCCGGACTAGCGGGAGTAGGAGGCACAGATACGCAGTATTTT
TRBJ1-1,NA,TRBV12-3/TRBV12-4,NA,CASRLGAADTEAFF,TGTGCCAGCCGACTTGGGGCCGCCGACACTGAAGCTTTCTTT
TRBJ1-1,NA,TRBV28,few,CASSPFGAGVTEAFF,TGTGCCAGCAGTCCGTTTGGGGCGGGAGTCACTGAAGCTTTCTTT
TRBJ2-2,TRBD2,TRBV4-3,many,CASSQGLAVNTGELFF,TGCGCCAGCAGCCAAGGACTAGCGGTAAACACCGGGGAGCTGTTTTTT
TRBJ2-3,TRBD2,TRBV20-1,NA,CSARASGYTDTQYF,TGCAGTGCAAGAGCTAGCGGGTACACAGATACGCAGTATTTT
TRBJ2-1,NA,TRBV6-1,many,CASAQLRGLYNEQFF,TGTGCCAGCGCACAACTCCGGGGCCTTTACAATGAGCAGTTCTTC
TRBJ2-5,NA,TRBV15,few,CATSRGGTQETQYF,TGTGCCACCAGCAGAGGCGGAACACAAGAGACCCAGTACTTC
TRBJ2-2,NA,TRBV12-3/TRBV12-4,few,CASSLADPGAGELFF,TGTGCCAGCAGCTTAGCGGATCCTGGCGCCGGGGAGCTGTTTTTT
TRBJ2-5,NA,TRBV20-1,NA,CSVSGVNVGQETQYF,TGCAGTGTAAGCGGAGTCAATGTGGGCCAAGAGACCCAGTACTTC
TRBJ1-4,TRBD1,TRBV6-1,NA,CASSHGGQGNEKLFF,TGTGCCAGCAGCCACGGGGGACAGGGTAATGAAAAACTGTTTTTT
TRBJ1-1,TRBD1,TRBV4-2,many,CASSLTDRGNTEAFF,TGTGCCAGCAGCCTAACTGACAGGGGGAACACTGAAGCTTTCTTT
TRBJ2-4,NA,TRBV20-1,NA,CSARQTGGKNIQYF,TGCAGTGCTAGACAGACAGGAGGCAAAAACATTCAGTACTTC
TRBJ2-5,TRBD2,TRBV12-3/TRBV12-4,NA,CASSSRVSGRETQYF,TGTGCCAGCAGTTCGAGGGTCAGCGGGAGAGAGACCCAGTACTTC
TRBJ2-2,TRBD2,TRBV5-1,few,CASSSTSGRSTGELFF,TGCGCCAGCAGCTCCACTAGCGGGAGAAGCACCGGGGAGCTGTTTTTT
TRBJ2-1,TRBD2,TRBV7-2,many,CASSLVAGLAGDEFSYNEQFF,TGTGCCAGCAGCTTAGTCGCGGGACTAGCGGGTGATGAATTCTCCTACAATGAGCAGTTCTTC
TRBJ2-5,NA,TRBV12-3/TRBV12-4,NA,CASKGAQETQYF,TGTGCCAGCAAAGGGGCCCAAGAGACCCAGTACTTC
TRBJ2-1,TRBD2,TRBV6-2/TRBV6-3,many,CASSTGLGYNEQFF,TGTGCCAGCAGTACCGGACTAGGGTACAATGAGCAGTTCTTC
TRBJ2-3,NA,TRBV4-3,many,CASSQDLRTTSSTDTQYF,TGCGCCAGCAGCCAAGATCTTAGGACAACCTCTAGCACAGATACGCAGTATTTT
TRBJ1-1,TRBD1,TRBV4-3,NA,CASSRRQGRTEAFF,TGCGCCAGCAGCCGAAGACAGGGGCGCACTGAAGCTTTCTTT
TRBJ2-1,NA,TRBV12-3/TRBV12-4,NA,CASSSASSYNEQFF,TGTGCCAGCAGTTCTGCAAGCTCCTACAATGAGCAGTTCTTC
TRBJ2-3,TRBD2,TRBV20-1,few,CSVQRREHPDTQYF,TGCAGTGTTCAGCGGCGGGAGCACCCCGATACGCAGTATTTT
TRBJ2-3,NA,TRBV6-2/TRBV6-3,few,CASSFGPVDITDTQYF,TGTGCCAGCAGTTTTGGACCCGTAGACATTACAGATACGCAGTATTTT
TRBJ2-3,NA,TRBV11-2,few,CASSLVKFARRFSDTQYF,TGTGCCAGCAGCTTAGTAAAATTTGCTCGTCGCTTCTCAGATACGCAGTATTTT
TRBJ1-2,NA,TRBV9,few,CASSVATGQDYGYTF,TGTGCCAGCAGCGTAGCTACGGGACAAGACTATGGCTACACCTTC
TRBJ2-3,NA,TRBV20-1,few,CSASPGHSFTDTQYF,TGCAGTGCTAGCCCCGGACATTCATTCACAGATACGCAGTATTTT
TRBJ1-1,NA,TRBV5-1,few,CASSKVTANTEAFF,TGCGCCAGCAGCAAAGTGACAGCTAACACTGAAGCTTTCTTT
TRBJ1-5,NA,TRBV12-3/TRBV12-4,many,CASSLMGNHQPQHF,TGTGCCAGCAGTTTAATGGGGAATCATCAGCCCCAGCATTTT
TRBJ2-7,NA,TRBV28,few,CASSLPGQYEQYF,TGTGCCAGCAGTTTACCGGGTCAGTACGAGCAGTACTTC
TRBJ2-2,NA,TRBV12-3/TRBV12-4,few,CASSLWGPGTGELFF,TGTGCCAGCAGTTTGTGGGGGCCTGGCACCGGGGAGCTGTTTTTT
TRBJ1-6,TRBD1,TRBV12-3/TRBV12-4,NA,CASRGQGESPLHF,TGTGCCAGCAGGGGACAGGGAGAATCACCCCTCCACTTT
TRBJ2-7,NA,TRBV14,few,CASSRSGTLTYEQYF,TGTGCCAGCAGCAGATCCGGGACACTTACTTACGAGCAGTACTTC
TRBJ1-2,NA,TRBV5-1,NA,CASSQWTDSSGDYGYTF,TGCGCCAGCAGCCAGTGGACGGACAGCTCGGGGGACTATGGCTACACCTTC
TRBJ2-1,NA,TRBV12-3/TRBV12-4,NA,CASRDPQGQPVSSYNEQFF,TGTGCCAGCAGAGATCCTCAGGGACAACCGGTTAGCTCCTACAATGAGCAGTTCTTC
TRBJ2-4,TRBD1,TRBV20-1,many,CSAREIDRVKNIQYF,TGCAGTGCTAGAGAAATTGACAGGGTCAAAAACATTCAGTACTTC
TRBJ1-5,TRBD1,TRBV20-1,many,CSATRPGQGSQPQHF,TGCAGTGCTACTAGACCGGGACAGGGAAGCCAGCCCCAGCATTTT
TRBJ1-2,NA,TRBV12-3/TRBV12-4,NA,CASSITQGYGYTF,TGTGCCAGCAGTATAACCCAAGGGTATGGCTACACCTTC
TRBJ2-7,TRBD2,TRBV7-2,NA,CASSLGSGSRNEQYF,TGTGCCAGCAGCTTAGGTAGCGGGAGTAGGAACGAGCAGTACTTC
TRBJ2-5,TRBD2,TRBV4-2,few,CASSQETSGRGETQYF,TGTGCCAGCAGCCAAGAGACTAGCGGGAGGGGAGAGACCCAGTACTTC
TRBJ2-2,NA,TRBV27,once,CASSSLQGNTGELFF,TGTGCCAGCAGTTCGTTACAGGGGAACACCGGGGAGCTGTTTTTT
TRBJ1-2,NA,TRBV30,NA,CAWSAGFGYGYTF,TGTGCCTGGAGTGCCGGGTTCGGGTATGGCTACACCTTC
TRBJ2-3,NA,TRBV2,many,CASSEEYLTDTQYF,TGTGCCAGCAGTGAAGAATACCTCACAGATACGCAGTATTTT
TRBJ2-5,NA,TRBV20-1,few,CSASRGLGETQYF,TGCAGTGCTAGCAGGGGTTTGGGCGAGACCCAGTACTTC
TRBJ2-7,TRBD2,TRBV28,NA,CASSLSGGRASEQYF,TGTGCCAGCAGTTTATCAGGCGGGAGGGCCTCCGAGCAGTACTTC
TRBJ1-4,NA,TRBV27,few,CASSWRGAPNEKLFF,TGTGCCAGCAGTTGGAGGGGGGCCCCCAATGAAAAACTGTTTTTT
TRBJ1-2,NA,TRBV14,NA,CASSHTRVGGYTF,TGTGCCAGCAGCCACACGAGGGTGGGTGGCTACACCTTC
TRBJ2-1,TRBD2,TRBV6-2/TRBV6-3,NA,CASSGQAGGLNEQFF,TGTGCCAGCAGTGGACAAGCGGGGGGGCTTAATGAGCAGTTCTTC
TRBJ2-7,TRBD2,TRBV5-6,few,CASSNRGVLSYEQYF,TGTGCCAGCAGTAACCGGGGGGTTTTGTCCTACGAGCAGTACTTC
TRBJ2-1,NA,TRBV12-3/TRBV12-4,many,CASSLDGPAGAQFF,TGTGCCAGCAGTTTAGACGGACCCGCAGGTGCCCAGTTCTTC
TRBJ1-4,NA,TRBV12-3/TRBV12-4,many,CASSWTSNEKLFF,TGTGCCAGCAGTTGGACAAGTAATGAAAAACTGTTTTTT
TRBJ1-1,TRBD1,TRBV12-3/TRBV12-4,NA,CASRLGRQGMTEAFF,TGTGCCAGCAGGTTAGGGCGACAGGGGATGACTGAAGCTTTCTTT
TRBJ2-7,TRBD2,TRBV10-3,NA,CATSTSGGSYEQYF,TGTGCCACCTCTACTAGCGGGGGATCCTACGAGCAGTACTTC